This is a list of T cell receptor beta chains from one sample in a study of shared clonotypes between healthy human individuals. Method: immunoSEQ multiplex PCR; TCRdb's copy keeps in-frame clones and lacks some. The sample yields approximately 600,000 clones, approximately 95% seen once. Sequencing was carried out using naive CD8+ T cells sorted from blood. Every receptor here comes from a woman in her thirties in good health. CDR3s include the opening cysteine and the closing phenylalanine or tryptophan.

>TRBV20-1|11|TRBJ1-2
CSARTAFGYTF
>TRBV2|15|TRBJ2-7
CASSEGLAETYEQYF
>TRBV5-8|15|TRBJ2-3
CASSSGTIWPDTQYF
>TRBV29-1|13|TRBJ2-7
CSAIPQGGYEQYF
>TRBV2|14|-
CASSPGQGYYEQYF
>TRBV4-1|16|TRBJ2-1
CASSQESDDYYNEQFF
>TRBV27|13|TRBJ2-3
CASSRMGTDTQYF
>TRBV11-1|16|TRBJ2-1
CASSLVGGVPYNEQFF
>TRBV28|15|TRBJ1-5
CASSPAGKGNQPQHF
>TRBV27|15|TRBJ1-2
CASSLFAGQTPGYTF
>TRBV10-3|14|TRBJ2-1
CAISERGSPNEQFF
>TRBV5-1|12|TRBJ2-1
CASSVGRNEQFF
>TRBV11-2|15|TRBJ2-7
CASSLGVAGAYEQYF
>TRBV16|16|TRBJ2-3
CASSQDNQWGTDTQYF
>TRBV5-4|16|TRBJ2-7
CASSLPPDEEGYEQYF
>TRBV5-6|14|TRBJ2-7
CAGSLVLAEYEQYF
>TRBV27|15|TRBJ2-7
CASSSLGGVHYEQYF
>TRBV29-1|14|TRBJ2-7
CSGAGTSGSYEQYF
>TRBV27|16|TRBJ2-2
CASSLYRTANTGELFF
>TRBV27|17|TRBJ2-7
CASKPLGGGQGSYEQYF
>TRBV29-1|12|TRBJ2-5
CSVLGQEGTQYF
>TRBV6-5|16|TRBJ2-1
CASSSSTSGVHNEQFF
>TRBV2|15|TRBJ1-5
CASSESRQYNQPQHF
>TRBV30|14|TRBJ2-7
CAWSVGSGHYEQYF
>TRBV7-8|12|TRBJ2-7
CASSWSSYEQYF
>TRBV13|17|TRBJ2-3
CASSSKREGRGTDTQYF